The rows below give T cell receptor beta chains drawn from one sample of a study of CD8+CD57+ T cells in acquired aplastic anemia. Using its own MiXCR run on the reads, TCRdb lists one record per CDR3 protein. The data show around 190,000 distinct CDR3 sequences, roughly 57% seen once. Sequenced material: sorted CD4+, CD8+, or CD8+CD57+ T cells (not recorded which) from PBMCs. Receptor source: a human donor in good health. The CDR3 runs from the conserved cysteine through the conserved F or W. A D gene is named only where the DNA matches it firmly. For some rows the clone size is stated as once, few or many, or as a class when expanded; others skip it.

j_call v_call clone_size d_call cdr3_aa cdr3_nt
TRBJ2-7 TRBV12-3/TRBV12-4 many TRBD2 CASRISRRGGVDKQYF TGTGCCAGCAGGATTTCCCGCCGGGGGGGAGTCGACAAGCAGTACTTC
TRBJ1-2 TRBV7-9 NA NA CASSLVPEGGAAGYTF TGTGCCAGCAGCTTAGTCCCAGAGGGGGGGGCAGCTGGCTACACCTTC
TRBJ2-1 TRBV29-1 NA NA CSVLSGGNEQFF TGCAGCGTTTTATCTGGGGGCAATGAGCAGTTCTTC
TRBJ1-1 TRBV25-1 many NA CASSATGAREAFF TGTGCCAGCAGTGCCACAGGAGCCCGTGAAGCTTTCTTT
TRBJ1-2 TRBV7-9 once NA CATPMRDGYTF TGTGCCACCCCGATGAGAGATGGCTACACCTTC
TRBJ2-7 TRBV24-1 NA NA CATSLGASYEQYF TGTGCCACCAGTCTAGGGGCATCCTACGAGCAGTACTTC
TRBJ2-7 TRBV5-1 many TRBD2 CASSLGAGGYEQYF TGTGCCAGCAGTTTAGGAGCGGGAGGGTACGAGCAGTACTTC
TRBJ2-1 TRBV29-1 once TRBD2 CSVEGTSGRLNNEQFF TGCAGCGTTGAGGGGACTAGCGGGAGGCTTAACAATGAGCAGTTCTTC
TRBJ1-2 TRBV12-3/TRBV12-4 NA TRBD1 CASTKRQGGNYCYTF TGTGCCAGCACCAAGAGACAGGGAGGTAACTATTGCTACACCTTC
TRBJ2-7 TRBV11-3 NA TRBD1 CASLRGTGGYEQYF TGTGCCAGCCTTCGTGGGACAGGGGGATACGAGCAGTACTTC
TRBJ2-3 TRBV9 many TRBD2 CASSASGRVDTQYF TGTGCCAGCAGCGCTAGCGGGAGAGTAGATACGCAGTATTTT
TRBJ1-1 TRBV9 NA NA CASSVGVGGTEAFF TGTGCCAGCAGCGTAGGCGTGGGAGGCACTGAAGCTTTCTTT
TRBJ2-7 TRBV7-6 NA NA CASSAHGGRGDYEQYF TGTGCCAGCAGCGCCCACGGGGGCAGGGGAGACTACGAGCAGTACTTC
TRBJ1-3 TRBV10-3 NA TRBD1 CAISPTGTDSGNTIYF TGTGCCATCAGTCCAACCGGGACAGACTCTGGAAACACCATATATTTT
TRBJ2-1 TRBV27 many NA CASKVDHNEQFF TGTGCCAGCAAGGTGGACCACAATGAGCAGTTCTTC
TRBJ2-7 TRBV29-1 NA TRBD1 CSVEFAGQGSYEQYF TGCAGCGTTGAGTTCGCGGGACAGGGGTCCTACGAGCAGTACTTC
TRBJ2-4 TRBV7-2 NA TRBD2 CASSSWGGDNIQYF TGTGCCAGCAGCTCCTGGGGGGGGGATAACATTCAGTACTTC
TRBJ2-5 TRBV2 many TRBD2 CASSEGAGGLRETQYF TGTGCCAGCAGTGAAGGGGCGGGGGGTCTAAGGGAGACCCAGTACTTC
TRBJ2-7 TRBV24-1 few NA CATSRDGGEQYF TGTGCCACCTCACGCGACGGTGGCGAGCAGTACTTC